This is a list of T cell receptor beta chains from one sample in a study of identical twins. TCRdb re-called the 5' RACE reads with MiXCR, one entry per CDR3 protein. The sample shows more than 400,000 distinct CDR3 sequences, 15% of them seen only once. The same sample was also studied in work on yellow fever vaccine responses in identical twins.

The source material was CD4+ T cells sorted from blood. These receptors were taken from a woman between 18 and 30 years old in good health. Each CDR3 is given with its conserved first and last residue.

v_call cdr3_length cdr3_aa
TRBV3-1 16 CASSQESASSTDTQYF
TRBV24-1 16 CATSDLGLAGGNEQFF
TRBV5-1 16 CASSLGPQSSYNEQSF
TRBV12-3/TRBV12-4 15 CASSTDIYSNQPQHF
TRBV14 15 CASSPYPDNNYGYTF
TRBV12-3/TRBV12-4 16 CASSPEDSRRDTEAFF
TRBV12-5 15 CASGKDRGDDQPQHF
TRBV3-1 16 CASRPLAGVGTGELFF
TRBV21-1 13 CAGPEITNTEAFF
TRBV5-1 14 CASSAKTPSDTQYF
TRBV14 11 CASSQLETQYF
TRBV20-1 13 CSARASGANVLTF
TRBV7-9 16 CASSWLAGVRRDEQFF
TRBV15 13 CATSKEPVETQYF
TRBV28 13 CAITLGAGEEQFF
TRBV4-1 15 CASSPQGAGVETQYF
TRBV5-1 14 CASSSGQVNNEQFF
TRBV20-1 17 CSARGLAGGNFYNEQFF
TRBV5-1 17 CASSLVGTARSYNEQFF
TRBV20-1 13 CSARVLDSTEAFF
TRBV7-2 16 CASGGWGGMNTGELFF
TRBV12-5 19 CASGPPPGQGVPNTGELFF
TRBV24-1 17 CATSDLGGGQGTDTQYF
TRBV29-1 15 CSVETPRGPYNEQFF
TRBV28 15 CASSTPQGAAQPQHF
TRBV5-1 13 CASSTGGGYEQFF
TRBV10-3 14 CAISAGGGNYGYTF
TRBV20-1 17 CSARGTGGGGGYNEQFF
TRBV29-1 14 CSVRTSGTYNEQFF
TRBV7-9 14 CASSHSTGPYEQYF
TRBV15 17 CATSRGDSGGGQETQYF
TRBV28 15 CASSLLGNSDNTQYF
TRBV4-1 18 CASSQVNMGWLTNEKLFF
TRBV7-9 15 CASSLVSGRAGEQFF
TRBV20-1 14 CSARRDYGKETQYF
TRBV10-3 15 CAISDGGRLYNEQFF
TRBV5-1 17 CASSPRPGEYVYNEQFF
TRBV9 15 CASSVVRGSNTEAFF
TRBV7-8 13 CASQFDTPGQQYF
TRBV10-3 11 CAISDGDTQYF
TRBV28 14 CASRRGHRNTEAFF
TRBV29-1 14 CSVEGLGTPYEQYF
TRBV12-3/TRBV12-4 15 CASSLASAGLLEQYF
TRBV7-9 15 CASSLATVSGNTIYF
TRBV5-1 14 CASSDDRGKGEQYF
TRBV5-1 16 CASSLAPTGGFYEQYF